This note documents a single TCR beta chain sequence. This sample was included in a study of siplizumab effects on memory and regulatory T cells. Germline V gives CDR1 SGHTA, CDR2 FQGNSA. Unmatched junction bases numbered 11, after V lost 5 bases and J lost 5 bases. This CDR3 has 18 residues. The table came from immunoSEQ multiplex PCR; TCRdb's copy has only in-frame clones and leaves some out. Of about 110,000 clones in the sample, roughly 92% were seen once. The chain links TRBV7-2 to TRBJ2-5, with 16 bases that match TRBD2. The sequence derives from a human donor in good health. The sequenced sample consisted of CD4+ T cells sorted from blood. The CDR3 DNA sequence: TGTGCCAGCAGCCCGGGGACTAGCGGGGGGGCCTCAGTGGAGACCCAGTACTTC. It encodes CASSPGTSGGASVETQYF.